This T cell receptor (beta chain) came from a study of blood T cell repertoires in COVID-19. About the study: The study drew acute and convalescent COVID-19 samples from the United States, Italy and Spain.

Only in-frame clones appear in the TCRdb table, and some are missing; sequencing was by immunoSEQ multiplex PCR. The profile shows about 150,000 clones, 75% to 90% of them singletons. Seattle patients were enrolled during active infection and followed longitudinally. This CDR3 region has 12 residues. Germline values: CDR1 KGHDR, CDR2 SFDVKD. Trimming cost V 4 bases and J 8 bases, with 7 bases left between them. The source of this sequence is a man between 18 and 29 years old with COVID-19, enrolled during active disease. The sample comprised peripheral blood. The rearrangement links TRBV24-1 to TRBJ1-4, with a weak D call TRBD1 (5 bases). In nucleotides, the CDR3 is TGTGCCACCAGTGACCAGGGAGAAAAACTGTTTTTT. Residues: CATSDQGEKLFF.